This T cell receptor (beta chain) was captured in a study of T cells in Graves' hyperthyroidism and ophthalmopathy (dated by TCRdb to the late 2010s). In the study overall: Peripheral blood was sampled at the time of initial diagnosis, prior to any treatment. The roughly 100 discovery patients were randomly split 7:3 into training and test sets. According to the paper, TCR Vbeta CDR3 sequencing was carried out on about 140 peripheral blood samples, which came from fewer than 50 ophthalmopathy, roughly 75 hyperthyroidism and roughly 17 progressor patients. To identify TCR V-J signatures that set the groups apart, the researchers used a discovery cohort of 100 patients, made up of around 40 with Graves' ophthalmopathy and about 60 with stable Graves' hyperthyroidism. Once sampling was done, hyperthyroidism patients were given methimazole at a starting dose of 30 mg daily, whereas ophthalmopathy patients were given high-dose intravenous methylprednisolone. In addition, the study compared T-cell repertoires in thyroid tissue and in blood from six Graves' hyperthyroidism patients. An independent validation cohort of some 18 hyperthyroidism patients and over 15 patients who later progressed to ophthalmopathy tested prospective prediction of ophthalmopathy.

This clonotype occurred many times. What antigen it recognizes has not been identified. Within one base of it there is no much larger clone, and no base qualities were kept. According to the germline V gene, CDR1 reads SGHTA and CDR2 reads FQGNSA. Clipping removes 3 bases from V and 5 bases from J, with 3 as the unmatched junction base count. Including cysteine and phenylalanine, the CDR3 has 14 amino acids. The only DNA kept is the CDR3, 42 bases in frame from the first base. The TCR beta CDR3 regions were amplified from the RNA transcripts. The TCR CDR3 was subjected to a first round of RT-PCR using the HTBI primer set and the Qiagen OneStep RT-PCR kit. A second multiplex PCR round built the libraries, followed by size selection and purification. Paired-end sequencing of the libraries was performed with 100 bp reads on an Illumina HiSeq2000. Concerning the study's data processing: SOAPnuke was used to process the raw data, removing reads that contained adapters or uncalled bases, had a mean Phred below 15, or lacked an exact match to the constant primer or identifier. COPE v1.2.5 was used to merge high-quality paired reads, and clonotypes were defined as unique nucleotide sequences. Clonotypes were aligned to IMGT TRBV, TRBD and TRBJ reference segments using MiTCR v1.1. Analysis was restricted to V-J combinations with a frequency above 0.0001, which covered just over 98% of repertoires. The TCS score was defined as the ratio of F50 (clonal expansion) to E x V (chaos), calculated using BLOSUM62-based TCRdist between CDR3 peptides within each V-J. Welch's t-statistics and random forest reduced around 510 V-J features to about 12, which were used in a naive Bayes classifier (R e1071). The public reads were reprocessed in TCRdb via fastp at Q25 and MiXCR, keeping in-frame beta chains. Identical CDR3 proteins give one entry, which carries the most common genes and DNA. The V and J calls shown here were made by TCRdb, not taken from the authors' results. Counted in this sample were a few hundred thousand distinct CDR3 sequences; around 13% of them appeared once. The ten largest clones take up 9.2% of the sample.

Overall study outcomes, separate from this receptor: Sample size was not statistically predetermined, and blinding of investigators to group allocation was not performed. In validation, progression to ophthalmopathy was predicted by the model with 70.59% sensitivity and roughly 72% specificity, a median of approximately 7.1 months before onset. Most expanded thyroid clonotypes (frequency above 0.001) were also found in blood, which suggests that blood repertoires may mirror thyroid immune responses. Ophthalmopathy was separated from stable hyperthyroidism by a 13 V-J signature model, with about 86% sensitivity and approximately 84% specificity obtained in cross-validation and 80%/75% obtained in testing.

A patient counted as having stable Graves' hyperthyroidism if no progression to ophthalmopathy occurred over 18 months of follow-up. Hyperthyroidism patients were aged 18 to 65 years and newly diagnosed, with disease duration of less than 2 months. Exclusion was applied to patients with uncontrolled infections, other autoimmune diseases, pregnancy or lactation. Clinical symptoms, serum thyroxine and TRAb, thyroid ultrasound, and orbital computed tomography formed the basis for the diagnoses. Ficoll-Paque density gradient centrifugation was used to isolate PBMCs from around 10 ml of fresh peripheral blood. Total RNA was extracted using Trizol reagent, and RNA quality was assessed on an Agilent 2100 Bioanalyzer.

Sequenced: blood. The chain is encoded by TRBV7-2 joined to TRBJ2-5, with TRBD2 identical over 10 junction bases. The TCR originated in a woman between 18 and 29 years old with Graves' hyperthyroidism. The CDR3 in this case is CASSFHSGGETQYF. The DNA sequence is TGTGCCAGCAGCTTTCATAGCGGGGGGGAGACCCAGTACTTC.